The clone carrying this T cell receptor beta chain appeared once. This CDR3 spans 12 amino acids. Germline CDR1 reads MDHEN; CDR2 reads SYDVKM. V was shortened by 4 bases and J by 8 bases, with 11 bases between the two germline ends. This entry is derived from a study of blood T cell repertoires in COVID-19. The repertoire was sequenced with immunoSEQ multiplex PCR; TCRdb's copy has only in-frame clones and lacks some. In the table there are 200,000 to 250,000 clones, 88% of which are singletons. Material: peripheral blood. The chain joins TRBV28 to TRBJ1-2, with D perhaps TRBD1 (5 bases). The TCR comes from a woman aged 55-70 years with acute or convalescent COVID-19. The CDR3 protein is CASSSQGLGYTF. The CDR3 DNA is TGTGCCAGCAGTTCTCAGGGTTTAGGCTACACCTTC.